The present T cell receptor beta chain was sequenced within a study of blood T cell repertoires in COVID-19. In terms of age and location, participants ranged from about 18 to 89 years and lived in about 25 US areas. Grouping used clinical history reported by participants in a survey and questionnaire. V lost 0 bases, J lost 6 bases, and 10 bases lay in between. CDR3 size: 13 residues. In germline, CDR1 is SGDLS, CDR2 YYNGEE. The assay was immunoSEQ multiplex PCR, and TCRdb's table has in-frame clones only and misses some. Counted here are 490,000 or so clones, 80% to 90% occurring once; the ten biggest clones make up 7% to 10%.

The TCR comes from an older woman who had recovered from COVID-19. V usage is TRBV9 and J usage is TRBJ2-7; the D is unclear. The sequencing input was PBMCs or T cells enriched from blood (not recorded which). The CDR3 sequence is CASSVEPFGEQYF. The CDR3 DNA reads TGTGCCAGCAGCGTAGAACCGTTCGGCGAGCAGTACTTC.